This note documents a single T cell receptor beta chain sequence. Its specificity is not known. The CDR3 extends over 13 amino acids. Germline CDR1 is MNHNY and CDR2 is SVGAGI (reference sequence). The V gene lost 10 bases and the J gene lost 10 bases, with 21 bases spanning the gap. The data stem from a study of cytomegalovirus exposure and HLA in healthy donors. Both 60 Vbeta primers and 13 Jbeta primers went into the PCR. TCRdb's copy holds only in-frame clones and misses some; the assay was immunoSEQ multiplex PCR. The ten most abundant clones cover about 0.8% of a sample with under 200,000 clones. General study results and limits: A few V segments could not be told apart, such as TRBV6-2 and TRBV6-3, and were left out.

The TCR was taken from a woman aged 18-29 years in good health and CMV-seropositive. The sample consisted of PBMCs. J is TRBJ2-3 and V is TRBV6-6; maybe TRBD2 (5 bases). The CDR3 region has the DNA TGTGCCACCATCGACGCGTCGGGGATTGCGCAGTATTTT. It specifies CATIDASGIAQYF.